This T cell receptor beta chain was profiled in a study of molecular identifiers for immune sequencing clone quantification. TCRdb reanalysed the PCR reads using MiXCR and keeps one entry per CDR3 protein. Altogether 63,000 or so distinct CDR3 sequences are present, 15% to 20% being singletons, with the ten largest covering 1.5%. This clonotype was observed many times. V was cut by 6 bases and J by 7 bases, with 21 bases left in between. Germline assignment: CDR1 SQVTM and CDR2 ANQGSEA. This CDR3 contains 14 residues. The chain uses TRBV29-1 and TRBJ2-5; D perhaps matches TRBD2 (6 bases). The sequence was obtained from a human donor in good health. Some libraries in this study had Jurkat cell RNA spiked in. Sample: naive CD8+ T cells from blood, with Jurkat cell RNA spiked in. The subset: FACS-sorted CD8+CD4-CCR7+CD45RA+ naive T cells. The chain's CDR3 is CSVHVSGGAGTQYF. As DNA, the CDR3 is TGCAGCGTCCACGTTAGCGGAGGGGCAGGGACCCAGTACTTC.